This T cell receptor beta chain was captured in a study of blood T cell repertoires in COVID-19. This clone is a singleton in its sample. Trimming left V 6 bases short and J 6 bases short, with 11 bases between. CDR1 is MDHEN and CDR2 is SYDVKM in the germline V gene. This CDR3 region has 13 residues. Sequenced by immunoSEQ multiplex PCR; TCRdb stores in-frame clones only, minus some. This repertoire shows some 340,000 clones, roughly 90% found once; its top ten account for 3.9%. The chain is built from TRBV28 and TRBJ2-2; no reliable D call. The sample comprised PBMCs or T cells enriched from blood (not recorded which). This clonotype was sampled from a woman aged 30 to 39 who had been exposed to COVID-19. As DNA, the CDR3 is TGTGCCAGCAGACGCCACAGTGCCGGGGAGCTGTTTTTT. This gives the protein CASRRHSAGELFF.